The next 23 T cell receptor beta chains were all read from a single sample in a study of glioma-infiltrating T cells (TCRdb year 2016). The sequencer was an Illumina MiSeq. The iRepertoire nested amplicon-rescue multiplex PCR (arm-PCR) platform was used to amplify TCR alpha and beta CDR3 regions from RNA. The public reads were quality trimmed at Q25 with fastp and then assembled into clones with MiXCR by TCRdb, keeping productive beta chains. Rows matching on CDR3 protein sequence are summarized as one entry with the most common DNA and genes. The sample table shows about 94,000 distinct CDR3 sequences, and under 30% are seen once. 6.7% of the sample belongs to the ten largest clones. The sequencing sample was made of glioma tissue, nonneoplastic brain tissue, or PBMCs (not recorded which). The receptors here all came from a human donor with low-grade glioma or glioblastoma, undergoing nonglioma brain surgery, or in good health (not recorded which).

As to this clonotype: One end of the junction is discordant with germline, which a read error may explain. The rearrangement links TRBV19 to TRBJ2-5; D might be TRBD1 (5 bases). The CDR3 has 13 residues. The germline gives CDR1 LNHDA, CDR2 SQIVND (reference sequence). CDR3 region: CASSPGSQGTQYF. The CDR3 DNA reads TGTGCCAGTAGTCCAGGGTCCCAAGGGACCCAGTACTTC.

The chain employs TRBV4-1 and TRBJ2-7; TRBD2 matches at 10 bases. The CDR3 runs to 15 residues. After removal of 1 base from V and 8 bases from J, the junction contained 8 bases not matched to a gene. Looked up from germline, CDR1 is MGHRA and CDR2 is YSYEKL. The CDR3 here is CASSQVIASGSKQYF. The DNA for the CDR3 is TGCGCCAGCAGCCAAGTGATAGCTAGCGGGAGCAAGCAGTACTTC.

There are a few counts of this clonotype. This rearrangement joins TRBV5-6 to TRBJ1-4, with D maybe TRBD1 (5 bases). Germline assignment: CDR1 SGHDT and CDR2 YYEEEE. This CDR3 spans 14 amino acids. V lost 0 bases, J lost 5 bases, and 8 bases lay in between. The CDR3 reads CASSLDGTNEKLFF. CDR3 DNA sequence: TGTGCCAGCAGCTTGGACGGGACGAATGAAAAACTGTTTTTT.

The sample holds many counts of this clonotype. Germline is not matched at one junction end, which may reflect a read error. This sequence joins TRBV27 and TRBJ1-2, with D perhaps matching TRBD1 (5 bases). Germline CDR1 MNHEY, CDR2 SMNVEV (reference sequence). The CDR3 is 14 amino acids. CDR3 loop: CASSSPGRFYSYTF. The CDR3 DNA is TGTGCCAGCAGCTCTCCGGGACGCTTCTATAGCTACACCTTC.

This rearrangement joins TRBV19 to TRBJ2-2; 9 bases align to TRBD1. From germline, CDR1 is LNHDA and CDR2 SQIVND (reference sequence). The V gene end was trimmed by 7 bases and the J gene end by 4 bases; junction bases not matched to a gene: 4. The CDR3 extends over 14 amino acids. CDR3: CASKWDRVTGELFF. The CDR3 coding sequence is TGTGCCAGTAAATGGGACAGGGTCACCGGGGAGCTGTTTTTT.

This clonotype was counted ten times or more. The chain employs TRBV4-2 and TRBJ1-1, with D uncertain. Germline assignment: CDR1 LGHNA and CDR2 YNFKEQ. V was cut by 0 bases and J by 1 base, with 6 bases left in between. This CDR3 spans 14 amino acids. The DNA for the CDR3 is TGTGCCAGCAGCCAAGATATGCAGAACACTGAAGCTTTCTTT. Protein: CASSQDMQNTEAFF.

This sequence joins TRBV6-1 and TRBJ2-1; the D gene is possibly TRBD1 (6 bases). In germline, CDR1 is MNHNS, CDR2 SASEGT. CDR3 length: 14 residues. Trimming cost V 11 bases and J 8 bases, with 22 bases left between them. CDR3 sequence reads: CAGFSGTRTYEQFF. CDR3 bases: TGTGCCGGATTTTCAGGGACAAGGACCTATGAGCAGTTCTTC.

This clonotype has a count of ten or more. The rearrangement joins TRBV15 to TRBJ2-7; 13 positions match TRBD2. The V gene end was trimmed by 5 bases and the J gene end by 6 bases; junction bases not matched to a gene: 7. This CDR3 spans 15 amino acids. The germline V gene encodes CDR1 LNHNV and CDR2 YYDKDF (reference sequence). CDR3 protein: CATSGTRTSGSEQYF. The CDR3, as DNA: TGTGCCACCAGCGGTACTCGGACTAGCGGGAGCGAGCAGTACTTC.

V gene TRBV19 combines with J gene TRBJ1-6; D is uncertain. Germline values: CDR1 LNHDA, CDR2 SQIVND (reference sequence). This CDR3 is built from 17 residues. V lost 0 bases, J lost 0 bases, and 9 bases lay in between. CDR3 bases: TGTGCCAGTAGTATAGACCCGCATGCCTCCTATAATTCACCCCTCCACTTT. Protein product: CASSIDPHASYNSPLHF.

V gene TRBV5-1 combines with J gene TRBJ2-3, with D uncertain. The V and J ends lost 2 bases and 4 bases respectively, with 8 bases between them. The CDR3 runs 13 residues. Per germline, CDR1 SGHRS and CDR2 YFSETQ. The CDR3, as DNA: TGCGCCAGCAGCTTAATTCCCCCAGATACGCAGTATTTT. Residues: CASSLIPPDTQYF. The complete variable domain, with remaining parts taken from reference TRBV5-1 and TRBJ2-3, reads KAGVTQTPRYLIKTRGQQVTLSCSPISGHRSVSWYQQTPGQGLQFLFEYFSETQRNKGNFPGRFSGRQFSNSRSEMNVSTLELGDSALYLCASSLIPPDTQYFGPGTRLTVL.

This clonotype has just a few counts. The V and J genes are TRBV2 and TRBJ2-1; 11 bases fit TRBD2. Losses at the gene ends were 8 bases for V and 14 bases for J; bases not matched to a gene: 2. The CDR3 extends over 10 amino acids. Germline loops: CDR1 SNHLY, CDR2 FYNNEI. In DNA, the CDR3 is TGTGCCAGCGGGGGACTAGCGGAGTTCTTC. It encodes CASGGLAEFF.

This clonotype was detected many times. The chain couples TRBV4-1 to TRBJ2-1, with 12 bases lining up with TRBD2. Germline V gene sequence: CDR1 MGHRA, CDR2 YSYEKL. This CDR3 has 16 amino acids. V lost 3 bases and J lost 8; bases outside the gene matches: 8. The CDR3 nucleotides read TGCGCCAGCAGCCAGGACCCTAGCGGGAGGGCCGATGAGCAGTTCTTC. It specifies CASSQDPSGRADEQFF.

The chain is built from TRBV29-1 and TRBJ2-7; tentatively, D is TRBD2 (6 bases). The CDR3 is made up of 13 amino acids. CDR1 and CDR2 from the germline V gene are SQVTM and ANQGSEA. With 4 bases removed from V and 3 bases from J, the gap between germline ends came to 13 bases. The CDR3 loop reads CSVAPGLDYEQYF. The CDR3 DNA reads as TGCAGCGTTGCCCCGGGACTCGACTACGAGCAGTACTTC.

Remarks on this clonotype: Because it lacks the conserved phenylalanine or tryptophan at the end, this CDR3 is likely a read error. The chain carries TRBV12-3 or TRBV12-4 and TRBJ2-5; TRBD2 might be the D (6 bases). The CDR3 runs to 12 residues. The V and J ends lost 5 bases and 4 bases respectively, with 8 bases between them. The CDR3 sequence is CASSPAGETQYI. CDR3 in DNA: TGTGCCAGCAGTCCAGCGGGAGAGACCCAGTACATC.

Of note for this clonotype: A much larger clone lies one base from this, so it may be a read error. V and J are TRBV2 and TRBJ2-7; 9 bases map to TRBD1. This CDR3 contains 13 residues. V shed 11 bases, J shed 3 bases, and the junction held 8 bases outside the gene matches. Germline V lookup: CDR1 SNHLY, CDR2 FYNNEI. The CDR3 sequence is CAARQGENYEQYF. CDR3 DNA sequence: TGTGCCGCCAGACAGGGGGAAAACTACGAGCAGTACTTC. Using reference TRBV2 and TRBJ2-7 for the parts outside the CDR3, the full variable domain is EPEVTQTPSHQVTQMGQEVILRCVPISNHLYFYWYRQILGQKVEFLVSFYNNEISEKSEIFDDQFSVERPDGSNFTLKIRSTKLEDSAMYFCAARQGENYEQYFGPGTRLTVT.

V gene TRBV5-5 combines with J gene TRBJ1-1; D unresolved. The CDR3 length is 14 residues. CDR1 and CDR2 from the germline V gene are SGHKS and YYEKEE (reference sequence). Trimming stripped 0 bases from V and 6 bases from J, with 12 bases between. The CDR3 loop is CASSLVGTDPEAFF. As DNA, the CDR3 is TGTGCCAGCAGCTTGGTTGGCACCGACCCTGAAGCTTTCTTT.

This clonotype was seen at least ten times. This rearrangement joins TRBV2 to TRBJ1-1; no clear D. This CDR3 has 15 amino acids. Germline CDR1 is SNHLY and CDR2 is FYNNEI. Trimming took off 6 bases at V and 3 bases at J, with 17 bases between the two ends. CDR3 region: CASSATGLRDTEAFF. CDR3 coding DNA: TGTGCCAGCAGCGCTACCGGACTGAGGGACACTGAAGCTTTCTTT. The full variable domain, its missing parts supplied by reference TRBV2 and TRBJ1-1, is EPEVTQTPSHQVTQMGQEVILRCVPISNHLYFYWYRQILGQKVEFLVSFYNNEISEKSEIFDDQFSVERPDGSNFTLKIRSTKLEDSAMYFCASSATGLRDTEAFFGQGTRLTVV.

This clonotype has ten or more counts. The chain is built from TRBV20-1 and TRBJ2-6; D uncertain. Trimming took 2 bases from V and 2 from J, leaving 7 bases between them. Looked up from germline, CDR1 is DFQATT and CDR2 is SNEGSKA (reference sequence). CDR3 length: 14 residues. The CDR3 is CSARSQAGANVLTF. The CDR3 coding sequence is TGCAGTGCTAGAAGCCAGGCTGGGGCCAACGTCCTGACTTTC.

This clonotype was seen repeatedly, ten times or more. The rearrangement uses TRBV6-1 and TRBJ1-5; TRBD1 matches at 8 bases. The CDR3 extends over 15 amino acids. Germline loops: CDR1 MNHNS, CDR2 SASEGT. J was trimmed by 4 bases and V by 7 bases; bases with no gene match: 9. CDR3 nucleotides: TGTGCCAGCACCGCCGGGACAGGCCTGAATCAGCCCCAGCATTTT. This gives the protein CASTAGTGLNQPQHF.

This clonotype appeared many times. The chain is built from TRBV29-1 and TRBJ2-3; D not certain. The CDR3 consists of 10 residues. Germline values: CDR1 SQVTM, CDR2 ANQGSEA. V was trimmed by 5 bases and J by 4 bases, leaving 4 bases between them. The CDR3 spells CSVRADTQYF. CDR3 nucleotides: TGCAGCGTTCGGGCAGATACGCAGTATTTT.

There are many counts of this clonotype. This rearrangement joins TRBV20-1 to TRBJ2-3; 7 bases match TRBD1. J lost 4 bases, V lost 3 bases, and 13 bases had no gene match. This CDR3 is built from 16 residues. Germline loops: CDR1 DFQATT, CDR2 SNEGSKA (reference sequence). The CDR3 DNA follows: TGCAGTGCTAGTGTGAGACAGGGCGTATTCTCAGATACGCAGTATTTT. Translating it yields CSASVRQGVFSDTQYF.

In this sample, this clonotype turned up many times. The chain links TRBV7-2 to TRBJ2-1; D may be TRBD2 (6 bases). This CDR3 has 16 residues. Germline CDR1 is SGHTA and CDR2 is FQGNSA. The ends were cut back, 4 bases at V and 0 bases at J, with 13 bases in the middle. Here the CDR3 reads CASSSQAGHSYNEQFF. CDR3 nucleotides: TGTGCCAGCAGCTCCCAAGCGGGCCACTCCTACAATGAGCAGTTCTTC.

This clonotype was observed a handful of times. The CDR3 region has the DNA TGTGCCAGCAGCTTAGACCTGGGGCAAGAGACCCAGTACTTC. Translation gives CASSLDLGQETQYF. The chain combines TRBV7-9 with TRBJ2-5; no firm D call. V gave up 1 base and J gave up 2 bases, with 8 bases separating them. The CDR3 runs to 14 residues. Germline CDR1 and CDR2: SEHNR and FQNEAQ (reference sequence).